Included here is one TCR beta chain sequence, with context. Its antigen is unknown. CDR1 is KGHSH, CDR2 LQKENI, per germline. Losses at the gene ends were 2 bases for V and 3 bases for J; bases not matched to a gene: 1. The CDR3 consists of 14 residues. From the reads, TCRdb called clonotypes with MiXCR, one entry per CDR3 protein. The data contain some 940,000 distinct CDR3 sequences, approximately 32% of them singletons. These data come from a study of T cell repertoires in cytomegalovirus infection. Whole-study results and caveats: Identification of carriers of CMV plus the relevant HLA was achieved through cumulative public TCR beta family frequency. The response measured ex vivo was dominated by TCR beta clonotypes (HLA-C-restricted and CMV-specific).

The material was cultured CD8+ T cells from PBMCs, obtained from culture after CMV antigen stimulation. This chain links TRBV18 with TRBJ2-5, with TRBD1 identical over 9 bases. This receptor was obtained from a human donor in good health (CMV status not recorded). Some clones in this sample may be carry-over from other donors' samples. The chain's CDR3 is CASSPWDREETQYF. CDR3 bases: TGTGCCAGCTCACCATGGGACAGGGAAGAGACCCAGTACTTC. The full variable domain, its missing parts supplied by reference TRBV18 and TRBJ2-5, is NAGVMQNPRHLVRRRGQEARLRCSPMKGHSHVYWYRQLPEEGLKFMVYLQKENIIDESGMPKERFSAEFPKEGPSILRIQQVVRGDSAAYFCASSPWDREETQYFGPGTRLLVL.